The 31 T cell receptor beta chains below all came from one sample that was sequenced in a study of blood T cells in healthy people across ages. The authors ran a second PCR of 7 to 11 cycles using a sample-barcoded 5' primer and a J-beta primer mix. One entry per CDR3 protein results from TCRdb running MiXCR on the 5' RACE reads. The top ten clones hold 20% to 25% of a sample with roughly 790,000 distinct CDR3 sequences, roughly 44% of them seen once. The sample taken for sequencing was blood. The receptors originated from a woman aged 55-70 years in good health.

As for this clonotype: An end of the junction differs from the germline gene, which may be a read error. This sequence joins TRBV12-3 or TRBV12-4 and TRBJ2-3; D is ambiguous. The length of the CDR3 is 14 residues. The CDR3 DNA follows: TGTGCCAGCAGTTTCAGAGTAAGCGCAGATACGCAGTATTTC. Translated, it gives CASSFRVSADTQYF.

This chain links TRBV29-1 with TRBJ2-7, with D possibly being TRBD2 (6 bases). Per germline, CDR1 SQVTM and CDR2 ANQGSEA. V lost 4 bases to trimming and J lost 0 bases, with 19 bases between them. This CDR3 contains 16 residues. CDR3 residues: CSVVFSEGADSYEQYF. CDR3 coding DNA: TGCAGCGTTGTCTTTTCGGAGGGAGCGGACTCCTACGAGCAGTACTTC.

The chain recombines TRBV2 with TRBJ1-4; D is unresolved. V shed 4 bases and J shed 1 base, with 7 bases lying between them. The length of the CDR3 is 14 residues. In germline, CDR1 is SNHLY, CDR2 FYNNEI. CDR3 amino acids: CASSGMGTNEKLFF. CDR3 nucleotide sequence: TGTGCCAGCAGTGGTATGGGAACTAATGAAAAACTGTTTTTT.

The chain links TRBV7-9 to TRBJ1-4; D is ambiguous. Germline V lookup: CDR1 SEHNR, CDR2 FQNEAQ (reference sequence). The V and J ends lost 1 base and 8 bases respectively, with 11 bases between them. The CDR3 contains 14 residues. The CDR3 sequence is CASSLEPQGEKLFF. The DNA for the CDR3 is TGTGCCAGCAGCTTAGAACCCCAAGGGGAAAAACTGTTTTTT.

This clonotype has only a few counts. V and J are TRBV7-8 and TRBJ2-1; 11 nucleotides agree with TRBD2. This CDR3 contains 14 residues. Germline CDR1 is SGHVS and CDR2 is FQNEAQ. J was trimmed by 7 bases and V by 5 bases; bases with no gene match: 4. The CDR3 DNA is TGTGCCAGCAGCCTATCTAGCGGGGGGAATGAGCAGTTCTTC. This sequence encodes CASSLSSGGNEQFF.

CDR3 DNA: TGTGCCAGCAGCCCCATCGGACTAGCGGGGCTCGGGGAGACCCAGTACTTC. It codes for CASSPIGLAGLGETQYF. The genes are TRBV3-1 and TRBJ2-7; TRBD2 agrees at 12 bases. The end of the DNA fits TRBJ2-5 better, so the J call may be wrong. This CDR3 is 17 amino acids long. In germline, CDR1 is LGHDT, CDR2 YNNKEL (reference sequence).

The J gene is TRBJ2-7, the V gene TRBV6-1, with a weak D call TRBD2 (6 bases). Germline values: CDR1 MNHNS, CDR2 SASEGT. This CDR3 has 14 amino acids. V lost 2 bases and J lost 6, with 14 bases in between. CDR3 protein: CASSELPQTSEQYF. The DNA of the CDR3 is TGTGCCAGCAGTGAACTACCCCAGACTAGCGAGCAGTACTTC.

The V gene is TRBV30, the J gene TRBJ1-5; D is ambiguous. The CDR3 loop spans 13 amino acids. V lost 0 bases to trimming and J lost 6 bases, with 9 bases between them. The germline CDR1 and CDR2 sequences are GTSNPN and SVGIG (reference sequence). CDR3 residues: CAWSVTPGQPQHF. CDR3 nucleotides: TGTGCCTGGAGTGTAACGCCCGGTCAGCCCCAGCATTTT.

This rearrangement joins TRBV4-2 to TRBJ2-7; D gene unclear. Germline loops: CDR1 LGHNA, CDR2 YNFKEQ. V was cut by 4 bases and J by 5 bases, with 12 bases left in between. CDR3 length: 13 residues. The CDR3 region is CASSPRVGNEQYF. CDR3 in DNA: TGTGCCAGCAGCCCCCGGGTCGGTAACGAGCAGTACTTC.

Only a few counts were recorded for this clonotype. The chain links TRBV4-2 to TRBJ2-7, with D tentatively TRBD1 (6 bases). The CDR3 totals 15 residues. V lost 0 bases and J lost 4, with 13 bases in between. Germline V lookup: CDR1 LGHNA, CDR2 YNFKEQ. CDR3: CASSQESGQTYEQYF. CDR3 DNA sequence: TGTGCCAGCAGCCAAGAGTCTGGACAGACATACGAGCAGTACTTC.

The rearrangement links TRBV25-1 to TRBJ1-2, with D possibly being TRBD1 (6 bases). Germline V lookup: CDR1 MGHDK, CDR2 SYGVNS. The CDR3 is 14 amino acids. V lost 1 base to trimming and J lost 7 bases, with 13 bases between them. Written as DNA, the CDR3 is TGTGCCAGCAGTGAATTCACGGGGGCGGCTGGCTACACCTTC. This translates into CASSEFTGAAGYTF.

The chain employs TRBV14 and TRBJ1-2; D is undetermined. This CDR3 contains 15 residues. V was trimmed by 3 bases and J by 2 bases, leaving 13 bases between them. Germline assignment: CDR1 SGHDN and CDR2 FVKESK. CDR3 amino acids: CASSQTPGRNYGYTF. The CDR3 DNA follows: TGTGCCAGCAGCCAGACGCCCGGCCGGAACTATGGCTACACCTTC.

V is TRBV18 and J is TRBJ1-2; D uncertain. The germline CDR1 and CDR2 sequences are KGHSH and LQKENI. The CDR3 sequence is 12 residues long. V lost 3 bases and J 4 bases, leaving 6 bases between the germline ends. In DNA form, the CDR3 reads TGTGCCAGCTCACCGAGTTTCTATGGCTACACCTTC. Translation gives CASSPSFYGYTF.

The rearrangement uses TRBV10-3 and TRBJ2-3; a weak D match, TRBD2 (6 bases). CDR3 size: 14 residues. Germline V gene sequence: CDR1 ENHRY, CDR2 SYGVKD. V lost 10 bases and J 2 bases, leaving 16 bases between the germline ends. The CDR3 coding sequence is TGTGCCACCGCGGACGGGAGAGACACAGATACGCAGTATTTT. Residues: CATADGRDTDTQYF.

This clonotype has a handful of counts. The CDR3 coding sequence is TGTGCCAGCAGTTACAACTCCGACAGGGGGCGAGGCTACACCTTC. It encodes CASSYNSDRGRGYTF. The rearrangement links TRBV6-2 or TRBV6-3 to TRBJ1-2, with TRBD1 identical over 10 bases. From germline, CDR1 is MNHEY and CDR2 SVGEGT. V dropped 2 bases and J dropped 8; count of bases not matched to a gene: 8. The CDR3 has 15 residues.

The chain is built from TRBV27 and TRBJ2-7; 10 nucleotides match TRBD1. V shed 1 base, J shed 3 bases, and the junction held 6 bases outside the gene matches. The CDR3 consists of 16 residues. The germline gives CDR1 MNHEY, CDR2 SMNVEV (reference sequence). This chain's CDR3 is CASSLLGQGSVYEQYF. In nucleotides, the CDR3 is TGTGCCAGCAGTTTATTGGGACAGGGGTCCGTCTACGAGCAGTACTTC.

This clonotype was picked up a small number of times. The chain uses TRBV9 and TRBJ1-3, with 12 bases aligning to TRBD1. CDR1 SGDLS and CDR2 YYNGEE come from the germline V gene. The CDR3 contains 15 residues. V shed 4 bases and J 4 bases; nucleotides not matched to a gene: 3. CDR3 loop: CASSPGQGAGNTIYF. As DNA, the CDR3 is TGTGCCAGCAGCCCGGGACAGGGGGCAGGAAACACCATATATTTT.

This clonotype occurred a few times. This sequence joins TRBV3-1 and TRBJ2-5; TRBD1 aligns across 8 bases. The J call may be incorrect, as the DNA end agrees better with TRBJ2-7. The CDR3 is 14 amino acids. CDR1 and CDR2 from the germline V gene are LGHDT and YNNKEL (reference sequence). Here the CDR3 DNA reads TGTGCCAGCACCCGGGACAGGTTAACCTACGAGCAGTACTTC. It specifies CASTRDRLTYEQYF.

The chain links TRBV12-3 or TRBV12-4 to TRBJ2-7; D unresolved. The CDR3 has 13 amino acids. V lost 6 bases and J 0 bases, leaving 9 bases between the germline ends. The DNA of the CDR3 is TGTGCCAGCAGCCCGGACGCCTCCTACGAGCAGTACTTC. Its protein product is CASSPDASYEQYF.

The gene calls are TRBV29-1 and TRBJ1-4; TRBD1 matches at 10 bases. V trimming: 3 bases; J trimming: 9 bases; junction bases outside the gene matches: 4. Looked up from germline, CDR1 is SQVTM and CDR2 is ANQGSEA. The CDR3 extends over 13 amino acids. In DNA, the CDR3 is TGCAGCGTTGAGGGGACAGGGGAGAAAAAACTGTTTTTT. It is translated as CSVEGTGEKKLFF. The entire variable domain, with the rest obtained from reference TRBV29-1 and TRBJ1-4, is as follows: SAVISQKPSRDICQRGTSLTIQCQVDSQVTMMFWYRQQPGQSLTLIATANQGSEATYESGFVIDKFPISRPNLTFSTLTVSNMSPEDSSIYLCSVEGTGEKKLFFGSGTQLSVL.

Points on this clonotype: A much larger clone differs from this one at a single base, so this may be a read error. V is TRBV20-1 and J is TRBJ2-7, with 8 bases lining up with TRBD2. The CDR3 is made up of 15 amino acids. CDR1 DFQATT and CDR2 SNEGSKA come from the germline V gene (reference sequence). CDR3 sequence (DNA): TGCAGTGCTAGAAGGAGCGGGGGTTTCTCCGACGAGCAGTACTTC. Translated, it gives CSARRSGGFSDEQYF.

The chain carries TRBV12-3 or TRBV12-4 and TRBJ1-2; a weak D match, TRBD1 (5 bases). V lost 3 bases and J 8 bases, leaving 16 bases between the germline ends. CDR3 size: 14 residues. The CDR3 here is CASSFRQLRSGYTF. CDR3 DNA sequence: TGTGCCAGCAGTTTTAGACAGTTGCGATCGGGCTACACCTTC.

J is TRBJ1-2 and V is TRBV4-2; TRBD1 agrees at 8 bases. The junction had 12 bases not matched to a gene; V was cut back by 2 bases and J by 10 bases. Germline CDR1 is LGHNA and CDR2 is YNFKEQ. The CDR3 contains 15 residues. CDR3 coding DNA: TGTGCCAGCAGCCAATCCGGCGGACAGGGAGGCGACTACACCTTC. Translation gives CASSQSGGQGGDYTF.

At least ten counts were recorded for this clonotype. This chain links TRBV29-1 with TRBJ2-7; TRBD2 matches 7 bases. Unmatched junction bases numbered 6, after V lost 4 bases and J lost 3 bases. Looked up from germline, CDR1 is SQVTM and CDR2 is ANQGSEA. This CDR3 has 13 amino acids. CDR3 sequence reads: CSVGLVAGYEQYF. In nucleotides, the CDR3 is TGCAGCGTTGGGCTAGTAGCGGGCTACGAGCAGTACTTC.

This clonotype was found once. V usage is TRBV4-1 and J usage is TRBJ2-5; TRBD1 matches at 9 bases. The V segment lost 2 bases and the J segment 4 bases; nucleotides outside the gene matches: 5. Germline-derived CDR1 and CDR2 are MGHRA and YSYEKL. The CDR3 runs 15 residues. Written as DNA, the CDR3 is TGCGCCAGCAGCCAAAATCCGGGACAGGGAGAGACCCAGTACTTC. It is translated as CASSQNPGQGETQYF.

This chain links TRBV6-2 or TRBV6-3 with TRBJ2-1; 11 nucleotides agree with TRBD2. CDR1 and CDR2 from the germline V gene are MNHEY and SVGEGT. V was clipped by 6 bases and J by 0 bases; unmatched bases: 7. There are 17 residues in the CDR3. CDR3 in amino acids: CASRRPGLADSYNEQFF. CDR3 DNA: TGTGCCAGCAGGAGGCCGGGACTAGCGGACTCCTACAATGAGCAGTTCTTC.

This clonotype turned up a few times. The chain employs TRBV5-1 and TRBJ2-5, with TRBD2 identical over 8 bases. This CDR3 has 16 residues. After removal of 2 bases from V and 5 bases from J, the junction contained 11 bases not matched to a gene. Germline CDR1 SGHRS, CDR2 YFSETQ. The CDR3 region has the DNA TGCGCCAGCAGCTTTACTATTGGCGGGGGGCAGGAGACCCAGTACTTC. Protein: CASSFTIGGGQETQYF. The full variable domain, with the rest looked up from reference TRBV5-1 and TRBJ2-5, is KAGVTQTPRYLIKTRGQQVTLSCSPISGHRSVSWYQQTPGQGLQFLFEYFSETQRNKGNFPGRFSGRQFSNSRSEMNVSTLELGDSALYLCASSFTIGGGQETQYFGPGTRLLVL.

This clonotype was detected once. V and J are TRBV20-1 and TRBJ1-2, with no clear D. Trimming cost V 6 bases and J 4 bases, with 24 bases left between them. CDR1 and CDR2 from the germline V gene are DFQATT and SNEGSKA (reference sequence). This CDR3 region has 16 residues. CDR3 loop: CSAHPEPAVKGYGYTF. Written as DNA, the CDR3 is TGCAGTGCCCACCCGGAGCCCGCTGTAAAGGGCTATGGCTACACCTTC.

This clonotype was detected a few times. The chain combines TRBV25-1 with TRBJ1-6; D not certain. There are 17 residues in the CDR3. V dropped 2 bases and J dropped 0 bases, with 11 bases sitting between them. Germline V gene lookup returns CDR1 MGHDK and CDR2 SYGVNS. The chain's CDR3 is CASSEQPSRSYNSPLHF. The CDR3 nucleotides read TGTGCCAGCAGTGAACAGCCTTCTCGCTCCTATAATTCACCCCTCCACTTT.

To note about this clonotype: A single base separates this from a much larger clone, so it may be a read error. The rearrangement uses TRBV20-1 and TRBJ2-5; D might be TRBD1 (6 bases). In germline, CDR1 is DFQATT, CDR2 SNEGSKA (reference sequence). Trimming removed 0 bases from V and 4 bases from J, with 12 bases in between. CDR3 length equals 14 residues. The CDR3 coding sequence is TGCAGTGCTAGAGATTGTGGGGGCTTAGAGACCCAGTACTTC. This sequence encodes CSARDCGGLETQYF.

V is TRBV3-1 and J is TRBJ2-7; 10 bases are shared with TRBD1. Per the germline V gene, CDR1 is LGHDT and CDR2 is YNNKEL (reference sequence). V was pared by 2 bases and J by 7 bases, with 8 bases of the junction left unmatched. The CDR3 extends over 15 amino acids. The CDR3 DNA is TGTGCCAGCAGCCAAACCGGGACAGGGGCCTGGGAGCAGTACTTC. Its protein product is CASSQTGTGAWEQYF.